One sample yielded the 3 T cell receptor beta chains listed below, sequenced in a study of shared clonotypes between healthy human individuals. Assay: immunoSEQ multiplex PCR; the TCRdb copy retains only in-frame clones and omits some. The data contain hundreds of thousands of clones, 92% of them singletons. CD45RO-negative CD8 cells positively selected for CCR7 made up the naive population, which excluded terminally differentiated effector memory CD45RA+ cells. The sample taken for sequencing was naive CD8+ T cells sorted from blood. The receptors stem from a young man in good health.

The CDR3 coding sequence is TGCGCCAGCAGCCAAGATAGGGGACAGGGGATTAGGGAGCAGTTCTTC. Residues: CASSQDRGQGIREQFF. The V gene is TRBV4-1, the J gene TRBJ2-1, with 10 bases that match TRBD1. The ends lost 0 bases at V and 10 bases at J; junction bases unmatched: 9. In germline, CDR1 is MGHRA, CDR2 YSYEKL. This CDR3 has 16 amino acids.

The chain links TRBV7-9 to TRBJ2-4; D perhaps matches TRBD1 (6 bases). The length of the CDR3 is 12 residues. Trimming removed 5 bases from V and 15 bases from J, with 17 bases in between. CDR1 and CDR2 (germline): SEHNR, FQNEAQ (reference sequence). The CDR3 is CASSDSGTLAYF. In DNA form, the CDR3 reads TGTGCCAGCAGCGATTCCGGGACACTGGCGTACTTC.

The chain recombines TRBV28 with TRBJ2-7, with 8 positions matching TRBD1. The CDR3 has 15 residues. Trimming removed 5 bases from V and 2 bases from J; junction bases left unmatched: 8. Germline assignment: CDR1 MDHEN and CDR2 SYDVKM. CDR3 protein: CASSPRTGIPYEQYF. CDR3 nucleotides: TGTGCCAGCAGTCCCCGGACAGGGATACCCTACGAGCAGTACTTC.